This T cell receptor beta chain is drawn from a study of cytomegalovirus exposure and HLA in healthy donors (dated by TCRdb to about 2017). Background on the whole study: The 666 repertoires of the first cohort and the roughly 120 validation repertoires were produced on the same platform, according to a later analysis. A separate validation cohort of over 95 different subjects was used in addition to the approximately 610-subject first cohort. The study combined high-throughput TCR immunosequencing, statistical association of individual TCRs with disease status, and machine learning to predict cytomegalovirus infection status. The study aimed to test whether signatures of past pathogen exposure could be identified by cataloging public T cell receptors.

Donors formed part of the validation cohort, which comprised about 130 subjects and was distinct from the first cohort of several hundred subjects. On this clone itself: Its recognized antigen is unknown. No base-level quality is on record; no much larger clone is a single base apart.

Findings and caveats that apply to the study as a whole: In a later analysis, TCRs clustered in the first cohort were found to also tend to co-occur in the roughly 120 validation repertoires, with roughly 93% of cluster scores above 0. Across donors, most TCR sequences were observed very rarely, whereas some public TCRs were present in many individuals. All 120 or so repertoires were used to score co-occurrence in the validation cohort in a later analysis, because that analysis had no HLA typing for the cohort. In the study, 150 to 200 TCR beta chains were listed as associated with cytomegalovirus. Cytomegalovirus status was reported to be diagnosed by the classifier with high specificity and sensitivity in both the original and validation cohorts. In vitro tests confirmed that a few of the cytomegalovirus-associated TCR beta chains recognize cytomegalovirus antigens. According to the authors, the approach could potentially be generalized to other disease states and immunological phenotypes.

The library came from the immunoSEQ multiplex PCR assay. In the original analysis: A statistical classification framework was developed to diagnose cytomegalovirus status using the catalog of TCR beta chain sequences. This is the immuneACCESS table as TCRdb keeps it, with only in-frame sequences that have V and J called. A part of the clones is gone; compared with another copy, unresolved V genes explain less than half, and the rest is unexplained. Clonal size and the V and J genes are those of that table, whereas D and trimming came from the DNA. Within this sample are 60,000 to 85,000 clones, with roughly 95% of them counted one time only. The top ten hold 4.5% of the sample. Sequenced sample: PBMCs. The receptor was derived from a woman younger than 30 in good health and CMV-seropositive.

The CDR3 here reads CASQGGQGAGELFF. The DNA sequence reads TGTGCCAGCCAGGGGGGACAGGGGGCCGGGGAGCTGTTTTTT. The chain links TRBV7-3 with TRBJ2-2; TRBD1 fits 11 bases in the junction. Including the terminal cysteine and phenylalanine, the CDR3 comprises 14 residues. The only DNA kept is the CDR3, 42 bases in frame from the first base. The germline V gene supplies CDR1 SGHTA and CDR2 FQGTGA. Germline trimming amounts to 8 bases on V and 6 bases on J, with 5 as the count of junction bases outside the gene matches. Beyond the CDR3, the reference TRBV7-3 and TRBJ2-2 genes provide the residues; the full variable domain reads: GAGVSQTPSNKVTEKGKYVELRCDPISGHTALYWYRQSLGQGPEFLIYFQGTGAADDSGLPNDRFFAVRPEGSVSTLKIQRTERGDSAVYLCASQGGQGAGELFFGEGSRLTVL.